This T cell receptor (beta chain) was observed in a study of blood T cell repertoires in COVID-19. Study-wide background: Spain, Italy and the United States supplied samples that represented acute and convalescent COVID-19. Sources were T cells, B-cell-depleted T cells, or PBMCs; the material itself was cDNA or gDNA.

The V and J ends lost 0 bases and 3 bases respectively, with 11 bases between them. Per germline, CDR1 LGHDT and CDR2 YNNKEL (reference sequence). The CDR3 contains 15 residues. Original data processing: Estimates of nucleated cell counts were drawn from the amplification of reference gene primers. Generated by immunoSEQ multiplex PCR, the TCRdb table keeps only in-frame clones and is missing some. V, J and clone size are taken as reported in that table, and D and trimming were inferred from the DNA itself. Of roughly 34,000 clones in the sample, roughly 75% were seen once. The sample holds a few counts of this clone.

This rearrangement joins TRBV3-1 (or the pseudogene TRBV3-2) to TRBJ2-5; tentative D call: TRBD1 (6 bases). Sequencing used peripheral blood. The receptor was isolated from a man aged 80 or over with active or convalescent COVID-19. The chain's CDR3 is CASSQDTRTEETQYF. The CDR3 DNA sequence: TGTGCCAGCAGCCAAGATACTCGGACAGAAGAGACCCAGTACTTC.